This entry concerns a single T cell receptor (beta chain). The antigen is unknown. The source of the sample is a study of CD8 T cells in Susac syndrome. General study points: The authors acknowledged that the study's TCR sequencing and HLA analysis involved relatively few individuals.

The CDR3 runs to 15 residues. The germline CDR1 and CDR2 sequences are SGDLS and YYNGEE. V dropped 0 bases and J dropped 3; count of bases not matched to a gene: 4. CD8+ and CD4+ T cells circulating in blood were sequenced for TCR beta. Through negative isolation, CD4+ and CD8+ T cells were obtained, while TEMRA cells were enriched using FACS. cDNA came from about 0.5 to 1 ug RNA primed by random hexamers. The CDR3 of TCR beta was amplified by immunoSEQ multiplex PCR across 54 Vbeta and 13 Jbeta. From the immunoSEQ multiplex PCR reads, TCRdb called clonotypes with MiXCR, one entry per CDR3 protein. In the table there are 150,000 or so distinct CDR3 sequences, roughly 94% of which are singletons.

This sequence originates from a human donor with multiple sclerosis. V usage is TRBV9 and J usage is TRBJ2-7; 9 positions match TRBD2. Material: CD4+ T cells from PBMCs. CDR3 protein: CASSVGVAGDYEQYF. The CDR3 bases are TGTGCCAGCAGCGTAGGTGTAGCGGGGGACTACGAGCAGTACTTC.